This TCR beta chain was captured in a study of blood T cell repertoires in COVID-19. On the study more broadly: There were acute and convalescent COVID-19 samples, and they came from the United States, Italy and Spain.

Here immunoSEQ multiplex PCR was the method, and the copy in TCRdb shows in-frame clones only, minus some. The sample carries approximately 300,000 clones, 85% recorded once. This receptor was taken from a woman aged 45-65 years with active or convalescent COVID-19. The specimen sequenced was peripheral blood.

DNA for the CDR3: TGTGCCAGCAGCTTAGTCCCGAGCAATTCACCCCTCCACTTT. This codes for CASSLVPSNSPLHF. V is TRBV7-9 and J is TRBJ1-6, with D unclear. CDR1 is SEHNR, CDR2 FQNEAQ, per germline (reference sequence). This CDR3 contains 14 residues. V gave up 1 base and J gave up 7 bases, with 8 bases separating them. Full variable domain (outside the CDR3, taken from reference TRBV7-9 and TRBJ1-6): DTGVSQNPRHKITKRGQNVTFRCDPISEHNRLYWYRQTLGQGPEFLTYFQNEAQLEKSRLLSDRFSAERPKGSFSTLEIQRTEQGDSAMYLCASSLVPSNSPLHFGNGTRLTVT.